This TCR beta chain emerged from a study of blood T cell repertoires in COVID-19. Produced via immunoSEQ multiplex PCR; TCRdb's table is partial and in-frame only. The repertoire holds around 190,000 clones, 88% seen once, with about 1.1% in the top ten. This clone occurred once. CDR1 MDHEN and CDR2 SYDVKM come from the germline V gene. Trimming stripped 2 bases from V and 9 bases from J, with 8 bases between. The CDR3 extends over 11 amino acids. Sequencing input: peripheral blood. The clonotype was recovered from a man aged 30 to 39 with acute or convalescent COVID-19. This chain uses TRBV28 with TRBJ2-7; D is uncertain. The CDR3 spells CASSLTYWQYF. In DNA form, the CDR3 reads TGTGCCAGCAGTTTAACGTACTGGCAGTACTTC.